These 29 T cell receptor beta chains were all obtained from the same sample, sequenced in a study of T cell clonotyping in hematopoietic cell transplantation. Documented time point: recipient sample about 28 days before transplant, after cytoreduction. TCRdb's copy holds only in-frame clones and misses some; the assay was immunoSEQ multiplex PCR. The top ten hold around 31% of the sample, which has some 9,200 clones, 65% to 80% seen once. This specimen was peripheral blood mononuclear cells, taken before stem cell transplant. Receptors originate from a man in his 60s with acute myeloid leukemia. Some clones in this sample may be carry-over from other donors' samples.

The chain is built from TRBV10-3 and TRBJ1-4, with D perhaps TRBD1 (6 bases). CDR3 length: 13 residues. V was trimmed by 2 bases and J by 5 bases, leaving 6 bases between them. Germline V gene sequence: CDR1 ENHRY, CDR2 SYGVKD. CDR3 sequence reads: CAISETGNEKLFF. The CDR3 bases are TGTGCCATCAGTGAGACAGGGAATGAAAAACTGTTTTTT.

In its sample, this clone was seen a few times. V gene TRBV6-6 combines with J gene TRBJ2-7; D might be TRBD1 (6 bases). Germline V CDR1 and CDR2: MNHNY, SVGAGI (reference sequence). The V end was cut by 0 bases, the J end by 12 bases, with 21 bases between. The CDR3 loop spans 15 amino acids. The CDR3 is CASSYSVSGQMYLYF. The CDR3 DNA sequence: TGTGCCAGCAGTTACTCGGTTTCTGGACAGATGTATCTGTACTTC.

V usage is TRBV30 and J usage is TRBJ1-3; 7 bases align to TRBD1. CDR1 GTSNPN and CDR2 SVGIG come from the germline V gene (reference sequence). This CDR3 region has 15 residues. The V gene end was trimmed by 5 bases and the J gene end by 4 bases; junction bases not matched to a gene: 11. CDR3: CAWQIQGFSGNTIYF. CDR3 sequence (DNA): TGTGCCTGGCAAATACAGGGGTTCTCCGGAAACACCATATATTTT.

The chain couples TRBV11-2 to TRBJ1-2; TRBD1 agrees at 8 bases. Germline CDR1 and CDR2: SGHAT and FQNNGV. Trimming removed 4 bases from V and 8 bases from J; junction bases left unmatched: 12. This CDR3 is built from 15 residues. The CDR3 DNA reads TGTGCCAGCAGCTCATACAGGGGGGGGTCGGAGGGCTACACCTTC. This gives the protein CASSSYRGGSEGYTF.

V gene TRBV5-1 combines with J gene TRBJ2-2; D ambiguous. With 5 bases removed from V and 1 base from J, the gap between germline ends came to 9 bases. CDR1 SGHRS and CDR2 YFSETQ come from the germline V gene. This CDR3 has 14 residues. DNA of the CDR3: TGCGCCAGCAGTCCCGACGGGAACACCGGGGAGCTGTTTTTT. Encoded protein: CASSPDGNTGELFF.

V is TRBV2 and J is TRBJ2-7, with D possibly called TRBD1 or TRBD2 (5 bases each). CDR3 length: 12 amino acids. Germline V CDR1 and CDR2: SNHLY, FYNNEI. The germline V and J ends were trimmed by 11 bases and 3 bases, with 14 bases remaining between them. CDR3: CASQGDVYEQYF. The CDR3 coding sequence is TGTGCCTCCCAAGGGGACGTCTACGAGCAGTACTTC.

This rearrangement joins TRBV27 to TRBJ1-6; possibly TRBD1 for D (5 bases). The length of the CDR3 is 16 residues. Germline CDR1 is MNHEY and CDR2 is SMNVEV (reference sequence). The ends were cut back, 0 bases at V and 9 bases at J, with 15 bases in the middle. The DNA of the CDR3 is TGTGCCAGCAGTTTATCCAGGGTTTCCCCTCTTTCACCCCTCCACTTT. Its translation: CASSLSRVSPLSPLHF.

V gene TRBV30 combines with J gene TRBJ2-5, with D tentatively TRBD1 (5 bases). Trimming removed 5 bases from V and 5 bases from J, with 15 bases in between. CDR1 and CDR2 from the germline V gene are GTSNPN and SVGIG (reference sequence). The CDR3 has 13 amino acids. In nucleotides, the CDR3 is TGTGCCTGGGAGCGAGGTAGGGGCGAGACCCAGTACTTC. Translating it yields CAWERGRGETQYF.

The sample holds one count of this clone. This sequence joins TRBV28 and TRBJ2-6; maybe TRBD2 (6 bases). The CDR3 runs 18 residues. Germline loops: CDR1 MDHEN, CDR2 SYDVKM. CDR3 sequence reads: CGAQGGTSKYSGANVLTF. The CDR3 DNA reads TGTGGAGCCCAGGGCGGGACTTCTAAATACTCTGGGGCCAACGTCCTGACTTTC.

V is TRBV2 and J is TRBJ2-2; 8 bases fit TRBD1. From germline, CDR1 is SNHLY and CDR2 FYNNEI. This CDR3 has 16 residues. V was clipped by 10 bases and J by 3 bases; unmatched bases: 13. The CDR3, as DNA: TGTGCCACCAAAGGGTCGGGACAGGTGGACACCGGGGAGCTGTTTTTT. The encoded protein is CATKGSGQVDTGELFF.

The chain is built from TRBV6-5 and TRBJ2-7; D assignment may be TRBD1 or TRBD2 (6 bases each). From germline, CDR1 is MNHEY and CDR2 SVGAGI. V was clipped by 2 bases and J by 7 bases, with 9 bases between them. The CDR3 sequence is 12 residues long. CDR3 residues: CASSYLGGEQYF. CDR3 sequence (DNA): TGTGCCAGCAGTTACCTAGGGGGGGAGCAGTACTTC.

The chain uses TRBV7-2 and TRBJ2-7, with TRBD1 matching 8 bases. This CDR3 comprises 14 residues. V lost 2 bases to trimming and J lost 4 bases; unmatched junction nucleotides: 4. Germline lookup yields CDR1 SGHTA and CDR2 FQGNSA. CDR3 protein: CASSLKRTGYEQYF. CDR3 bases: TGTGCCAGCAGCTTAAAGAGGACAGGGTACGAGCAGTACTTC.

The CDR3 protein is CASNRQVGYGYTF. CDR3 in DNA: TGTGCCAGTAACCGACAGGTTGGCTATGGCTACACCTTC. The chain combines TRBV19 with TRBJ1-2, with D possibly matching TRBD1 (6 bases). CDR3 size: 13 residues. Between the trimmed V and J ends, which lost 7 bases and 4 bases, there was a span of 13 bases. Germline CDR1 LNHDA, CDR2 SQIVND (reference sequence).

This clone was recorded once. The J gene is TRBJ2-2, the V gene TRBV11-2, with a weak D call TRBD2 (5 bases). This CDR3 is 16 amino acids long. Germline V gene lookup returns CDR1 SGHAT and CDR2 FQNNGV. Trimming shortened V by 2 bases and J by 0 bases, and 10 bases separated the two germline ends. The CDR3 loop reads CASSLLAGANTGELFF. In DNA form, the CDR3 reads TGTGCCAGCAGCTTACTGGCGGGCGCGAACACCGGGGAGCTGTTTTTT. Variable domain in full (rest from reference TRBV11-2 and TRBJ2-2): EAGVAQSPRYKIIEKRQSVAFWCNPISGHATLYWYQQILGQGPKLLIQFQNNGVVDDSQLPKDRFSAERLKGVDSTLKIQPAKLEDSAVYLCASSLLAGANTGELFFGEGSRLTVL.

The CDR3 reads CASSPTRTVAYEQYF. The CDR3 coding sequence is TGCGCCAGCAGCCCGACGAGGACGGTTGCCTACGAGCAGTACTTC. This chain uses TRBV5-1 with TRBJ2-7; D is unclear. The germline gives CDR1 SGHRS, CDR2 YFSETQ. The V gene lost 4 bases and the J gene lost 2 bases, with 16 bases spanning the gap. CDR3 length equals 15 residues.

The gene calls are TRBV5-1 and TRBJ1-3; D is uncertain. This CDR3 has 18 residues. V lost 0 bases and J lost 0, with 16 bases in between. Germline V lookup: CDR1 SGHRS, CDR2 YFSETQ. CDR3: CASSLVPPTLSSGNTIYF. CDR3 bases: TGCGCCAGCAGCTTGGTCCCTCCGACACTTAGCTCTGGAAACACCATATATTTT. Supplemented by reference TRBV5-1 and TRBJ1-3, the full variable domain reads KAGVTQTPRYLIKTRGQQVTLSCSPISGHRSVSWYQQTPGQGLQFLFEYFSETQRNKGNFPGRFSGRQFSNSRSEMNVSTLELGDSALYLCASSLVPPTLSSGNTIYFGEGSWLTVV.

The rearrangement links TRBV7-9 to TRBJ2-7, with a possible D match to TRBD1 (5 bases). Germline CDR1 is SEHNR and CDR2 is FQNEAQ (reference sequence). CDR3 length equals 14 residues. Deletions cut 2 bases from V and 3 bases from J, with 11 bases between. The CDR3 here is CASSLMGPYYEQYF. CDR3 sequence (DNA): TGTGCCAGCAGCTTAATGGGGCCGTACTACGAGCAGTACTTC.

There are a few counts of this clone. The rearrangement joins TRBV19 to TRBJ1-2; maybe TRBD1 (5 bases). With 5 bases removed from V and 4 bases from J, the gap between germline ends came to 11 bases. CDR3 size: 13 residues. In germline, CDR1 is LNHDA, CDR2 SQIVND (reference sequence). CDR3 amino acids: CASSLGTGYGYTF. The DNA for the CDR3 is TGTGCCAGTAGTCTGGGGACGGGCTATGGCTACACCTTC. Supplemented by reference TRBV19 and TRBJ1-2, the full variable domain reads DGGITQSPKYLFRKEGQNVTLSCEQNLNHDAMYWYRQDPGQGLRLIYYSQIVNDFQKGDIAEGYSVSREKKESFPLTVTSAQKNPTAFYLCASSLGTGYGYTFGSGTRLTVV.

This chain uses TRBV28 with TRBJ2-7; no definite D call. V was pared by 5 bases and J by 7 bases, with 15 bases between. The CDR3 loop spans 13 amino acids. The V gene's germline CDR1 is MDHEN and CDR2 SYDVKM. The CDR3 sequence is CASSPRRAREQYF. For the CDR3, the DNA is TGTGCCAGCAGTCCCAGAAGGGCGCGGGAGCAGTACTTC.

CDR3 residues: CASSLRGSGPLGYTF. CDR3 nucleotides: TGTGCCAGCAGCTTAAGGGGTTCAGGGCCCCTCGGCTACACCTTC. The V gene is TRBV11-1, the J gene TRBJ1-2, with D possibly TRBD1 on 5 matching bases. Per germline, CDR1 SGHAT and CDR2 FQDESV (reference sequence). Trimming removed 2 bases at V and 8 bases at J, with 18 bases between. CDR3 size: 15 residues. Filled out from reference TRBV11-1 and TRBJ1-2, the complete variable domain reads EAEVAQSPRYKITEKSQAVAFWCDPISGHATLYWYRQILGQGPELLVQFQDESVVDDSQLPKDRFSAERLKGVDSTLKIQPAELGDSAMYLCASSLRGSGPLGYTFGSGTRLTVV.

This clone was recorded once. The chain employs TRBV11-2 and TRBJ2-1, with 12 bases that match TRBD2. The CDR3 is 14 amino acids. The J segment lost 8 bases and the V segment lost 3 bases, leaving 2 bases of the junction unmatched. The germline V gene encodes CDR1 SGHAT and CDR2 FQNNGV. The CDR3: CASSLTSGSHEQFF. As DNA, the CDR3 is TGTGCCAGCAGCTTGACTAGCGGGAGCCATGAGCAGTTCTTC.

The genes are TRBV2 and TRBJ2-5, with D perhaps matching TRBD1 (5 bases). Germline V gives CDR1 SNHLY, CDR2 FYNNEI. V was trimmed by 3 bases and J by 4 bases, leaving 12 bases between them. The CDR3 runs 14 residues. The CDR3 nucleotides are TGTGCCAGCAGTGAGATCATAGGGGCAGAGACCCAGTACTTC. Translation gives CASSEIIGAETQYF.

The J gene is TRBJ2-4, the V gene TRBV30; 7 bases are shared with TRBD1. The CDR3 consists of 14 residues. Germline V gene data show CDR1 as GTSNPN and CDR2 as SVGIG (reference sequence). After removal of 4 bases from V and 7 bases from J, the junction contained 10 bases not matched to a gene. CDR3 region: CAWNRRQGGNIQYF. CDR3 bases: TGTGCCTGGAACAGAAGACAGGGTGGGAACATTCAGTACTTC.

The genes are TRBV30 and TRBJ1-2, with TRBD1 matching 7 bases. The CDR3 is made up of 16 amino acids. Trimming at V came to 4 bases and at J to 0 bases, leaving 11 bases not matched to a gene. Per the germline V gene, CDR1 is GTSNPN and CDR2 is SVGIG (reference sequence). Here the CDR3 DNA reads TGTGCCTGGACCACACCCGGGACAGCTCCTAACTATGGCTACACCTTC. Its protein product is CAWTTPGTAPNYGYTF.

The chain employs TRBV2 and TRBJ2-7, with D tentatively TRBD1 or TRBD2 (6 bases each). V lost 6 bases and J lost 4, with 13 bases in between. Germline V gene data show CDR1 as SNHLY and CDR2 as FYNNEI. The CDR3 consists of 13 residues. CDR3 in amino acids: CASRGTGRYEQYF. Here the CDR3 DNA reads TGTGCCAGCAGGGGTACAGGGAGGTACGAGCAGTACTTC.

The chain joins TRBV5-6 to TRBJ2-5, with TRBD2 matching over 14 bases. CDR1 SGHDT and CDR2 YYEEEE come from the germline V gene. With V trimmed by 5 bases and J by 3 bases, 6 bases remained unmatched. This CDR3 has 16 residues. In DNA form, the CDR3 reads TGTGCCAGCAGTTCGACTAGCGGGGGGGTTAAAGAGACCCAGTACTTC. It is translated as CASSSTSGGVKETQYF.

This sequence joins TRBV5-1 and TRBJ1-1, with D possibly matching TRBD1 (6 bases). Germline values: CDR1 SGHRS, CDR2 YFSETQ. Trimming left V 4 bases short and J 6 bases short, with 10 bases between. The CDR3 sequence is 12 residues long. The CDR3 protein is CASSKTGPEAFF. CDR3 nucleotides: TGCGCCAGCAGCAAGACAGGACCTGAAGCTTTCTTT.

V gene TRBV9 combines with J gene TRBJ2-7; 8 bases agree with TRBD2. The CDR3 runs 15 residues. V was pared by 4 bases and J by 2 bases, with 8 bases of the junction left unmatched. CDR1 is SGDLS, CDR2 YYNGEE, per germline. The CDR3 DNA is TGTGCCAGCAGCCCAGAAAGCGGGAGTACCTACGAGCAGTACTTC. Translated: CASSPESGSTYEQYF.

The genes are TRBV4-1 and TRBJ2-3, with 8 bases aligning to TRBD2. Germline CDR1 and CDR2: MGHRA and YSYEKL. The CDR3 spans 19 residues. The V gene end was trimmed by 0 bases and the J gene end by 1 base; junction bases not matched to a gene: 12. The CDR3 coding sequence is TGCGCCAGCAGCCAAGAAATAGCGGGGATAATCTCTGGCACAGATACGCAGTATTTT. This encodes CASSQEIAGIISGTDTQYF.